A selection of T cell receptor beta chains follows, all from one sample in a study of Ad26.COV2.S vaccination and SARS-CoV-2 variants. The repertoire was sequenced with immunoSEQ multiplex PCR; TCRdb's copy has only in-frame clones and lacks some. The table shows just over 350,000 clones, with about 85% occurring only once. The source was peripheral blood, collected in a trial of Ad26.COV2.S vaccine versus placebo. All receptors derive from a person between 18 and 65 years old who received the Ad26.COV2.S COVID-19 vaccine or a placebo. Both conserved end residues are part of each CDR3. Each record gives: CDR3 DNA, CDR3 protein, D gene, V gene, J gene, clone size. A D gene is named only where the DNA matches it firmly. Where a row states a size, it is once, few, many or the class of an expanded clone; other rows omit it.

TGTGCCAGTACCGCCCCGGACTATCCCTACGAGCAGTACTTC	CASTAPDYPYEQYF	NA	TRBV19	TRBJ2-7	NA
TGTGCCAGCAGGGGGACGACCCCCTACGAGCAGTACTTC	CASRGTTPYEQYF	NA	TRBV6-5	TRBJ2-7	few
TGTGCCAGCAGCTTAGTGGGCACACCCGACGAGCAGTACTTC	CASSLVGTPDEQYF	NA	TRBV7-2	TRBJ2-7	NA
TGTGCCAGCAGCTTGTCCCACCGGACAGGTACCTACGAGCAGTACTTC	CASSLSHRTGTYEQYF	TRBD1	TRBV7-6	TRBJ2-7	NA
TGTGCCAGTAGTATTCGGGGAACAGATACGCAGTATTTT	CASSIRGTDTQYF	NA	TRBV19	TRBJ2-3	NA
TGCAGCGTTGCGAGCCGCTTGGGGGAGACCCAGTACTTC	CSVASRLGETQYF	NA	TRBV29-1	TRBJ2-5	NA
TGTGCCTGGAGTGAGGATCGGGAGCCCTACGAGCAGTACTTC	CAWSEDREPYEQYF	NA	TRBV30	TRBJ2-7	NA
TGTGCCAGCAGCCAAGATAGGGTCTCCAATCAGCCCCAGCATTTT	CASSQDRVSNQPQHF	NA	TRBV3-1/TRBV3-2	TRBJ1-5	NA
TGTGCCTGCAGCAGGCGCCTCTACGAGCAGTACTTC	CACSRRLYEQYF	NA	TRBV9	TRBJ2-7	NA
TGTGCCACCAGTGACAAGGACACTGGTGGCTACACCTTC	CATSDKDTGGYTF	NA	TRBV24-1	TRBJ1-2	NA
TGTGCCTGGACGCGTGGCAGCCACTATGGCTACACCTTC	CAWTRGSHYGYTF	NA	TRBV30	TRBJ1-2	once
TGTGCCAGCAGCTTATTGCAGGGCTACGAGCAGTACTTC	CASSLLQGYEQYF	NA	TRBV7-8	TRBJ2-7	NA